This T cell receptor beta chain was identified in a study of human T cells and chemical hapten exposure. About the research overall: 0.01% DPC was applied to the upper back in patch tests, which were read at 6 days.

Study conclusions and caveats: TCRs exceeding 1 in 1000 frequency stayed unchanged with DPC sensitization.

The CDR3 extends over 15 amino acids. The ends were cut back, 1 base at V and 1 base at J, with 9 bases in the middle. The germline gives CDR1 SNHLY, CDR2 FYNNEI. As regards this clonotype: The antigen is undetermined.

TCRdb ran MiXCR on the RACE reads and lists one entry per CDR3 protein. The table has roughly 40,000 distinct CDR3 sequences, around 12% seen once; the top ten hold over 5.5%. As for time point: pre-sensitization, week 0. This sample's treatment: therapeutic diphenylcyclopropenone sensitization with weekly scalp DPC. This material consisted of whole blood, taken in connection with sensitization to the hapten diphenylcyclopropenone (DPC). The receptor was derived from a young woman with alopecia areata. Some clones in this sample may be carry-over from other donors' samples. The chain recombines TRBV2 with TRBJ2-3; D remains unclear. CDR3 amino acids: CASSEEGRRTDTQYF. DNA for the CDR3: TGTGCCAGCAGTGAAGAGGGCCGACGCACAGATACGCAGTATTTT. Full variable domain (remainder filled in from reference TRBV2 and TRBJ2-3): EPEVTQTPSHQVTQMGQEVILRCVPISNHLYFYWYRQILGQKVEFLVSFYNNEISEKSEIFDDQFSVERPDGSNFTLKIRSTKLEDSAMYFCASSEEGRRTDTQYFGPGTRLTVL.